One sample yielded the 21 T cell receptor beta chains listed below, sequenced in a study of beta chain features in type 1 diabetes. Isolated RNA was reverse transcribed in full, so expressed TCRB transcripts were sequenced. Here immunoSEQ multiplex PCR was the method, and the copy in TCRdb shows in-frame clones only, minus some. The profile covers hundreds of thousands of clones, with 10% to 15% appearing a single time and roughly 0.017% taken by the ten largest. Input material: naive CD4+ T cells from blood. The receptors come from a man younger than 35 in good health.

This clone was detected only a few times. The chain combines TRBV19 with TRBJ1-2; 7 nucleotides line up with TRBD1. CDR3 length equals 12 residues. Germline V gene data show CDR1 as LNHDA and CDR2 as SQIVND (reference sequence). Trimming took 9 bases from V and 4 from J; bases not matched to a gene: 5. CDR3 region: CASRAGGYGYTF. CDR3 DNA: TGTGCCAGCAGGGCAGGGGGCTATGGCTACACCTTC.

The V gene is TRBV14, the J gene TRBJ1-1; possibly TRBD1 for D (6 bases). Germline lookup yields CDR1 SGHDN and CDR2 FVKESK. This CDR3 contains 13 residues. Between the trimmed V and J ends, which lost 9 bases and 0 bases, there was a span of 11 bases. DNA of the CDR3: TGTGCCAGTGGACAGACGTTGAACACTGAAGCTTTCTTT. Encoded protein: CASGQTLNTEAFF.

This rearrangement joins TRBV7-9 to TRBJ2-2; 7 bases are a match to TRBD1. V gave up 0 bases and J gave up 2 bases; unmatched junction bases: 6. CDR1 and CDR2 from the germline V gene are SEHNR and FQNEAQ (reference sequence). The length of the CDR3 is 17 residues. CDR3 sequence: CASSLARTGFNTGELFF. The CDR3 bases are TGTGCCAGCAGCTTAGCACGGACAGGCTTCAACACCGGGGAGCTGTTTTTT.

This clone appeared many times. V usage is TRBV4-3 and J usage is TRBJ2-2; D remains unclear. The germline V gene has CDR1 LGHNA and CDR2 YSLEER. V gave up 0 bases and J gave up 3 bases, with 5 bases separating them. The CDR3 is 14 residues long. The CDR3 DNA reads TGCGCCAGCAGCCAAGAGGCGGACACCGGGGAGCTGTTTTTT. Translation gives CASSQEADTGELFF.

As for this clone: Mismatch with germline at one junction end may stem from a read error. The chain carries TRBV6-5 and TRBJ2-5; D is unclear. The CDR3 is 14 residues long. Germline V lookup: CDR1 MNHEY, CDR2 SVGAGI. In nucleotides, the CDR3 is TGTGCCATCAGTGACCCTAGAGTCGGGGAGACCCAGTACTTC. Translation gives CAISDPRVGETQYF.

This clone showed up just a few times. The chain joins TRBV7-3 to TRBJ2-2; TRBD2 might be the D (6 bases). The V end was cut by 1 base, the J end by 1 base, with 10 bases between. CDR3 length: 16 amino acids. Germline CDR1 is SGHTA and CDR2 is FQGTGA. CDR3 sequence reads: CASSLMGGKNTGELFF. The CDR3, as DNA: TGTGCCAGCAGCTTAATGGGGGGAAAGAACACCGGGGAGCTGTTTTTT.

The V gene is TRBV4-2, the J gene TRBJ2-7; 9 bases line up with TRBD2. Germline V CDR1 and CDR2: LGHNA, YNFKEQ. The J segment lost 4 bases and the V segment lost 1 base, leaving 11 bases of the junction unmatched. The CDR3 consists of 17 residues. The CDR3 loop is CASSQGASGNSGYEQYF. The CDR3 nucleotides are TGTGCCAGCAGCCAAGGGGCTAGCGGGAACTCGGGATACGAGCAGTACTTC.

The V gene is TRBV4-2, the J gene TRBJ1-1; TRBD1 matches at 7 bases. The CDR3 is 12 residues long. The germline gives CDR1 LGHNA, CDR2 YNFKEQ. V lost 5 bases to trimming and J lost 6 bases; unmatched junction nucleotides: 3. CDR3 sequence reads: CASSGGTAEAFF. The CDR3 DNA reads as TGTGCCAGCAGCGGGGGGACAGCTGAAGCTTTCTTT.

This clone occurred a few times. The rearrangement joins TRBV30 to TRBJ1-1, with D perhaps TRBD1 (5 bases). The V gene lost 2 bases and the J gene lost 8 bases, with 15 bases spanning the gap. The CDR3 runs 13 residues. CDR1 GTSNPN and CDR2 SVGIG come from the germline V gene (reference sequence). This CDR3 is CAWSPSGGLEAFF. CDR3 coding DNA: TGTGCCTGGAGTCCCTCCGGGGGTCTGGAAGCTTTCTTT.

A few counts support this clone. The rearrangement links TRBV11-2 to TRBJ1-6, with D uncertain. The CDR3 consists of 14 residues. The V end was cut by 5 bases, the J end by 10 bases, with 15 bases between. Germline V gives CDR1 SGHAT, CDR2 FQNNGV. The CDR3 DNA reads TGTGCCAGCAGCCACGACGGGGTGCAATCACCCCTCCACTTT. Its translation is CASSHDGVQSPLHF.

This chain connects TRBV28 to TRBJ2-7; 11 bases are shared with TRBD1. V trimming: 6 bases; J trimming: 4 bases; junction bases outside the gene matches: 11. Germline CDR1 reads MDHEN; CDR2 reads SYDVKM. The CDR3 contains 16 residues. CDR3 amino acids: CASSPGGQGVIYEQYF. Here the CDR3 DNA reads TGTGCCAGCAGCCCCGGGGGACAGGGGGTAATTTACGAGCAGTACTTC.

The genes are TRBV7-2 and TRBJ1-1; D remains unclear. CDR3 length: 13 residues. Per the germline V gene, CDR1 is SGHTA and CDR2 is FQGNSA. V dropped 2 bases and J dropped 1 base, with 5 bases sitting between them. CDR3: CASSLQWNTEAFF. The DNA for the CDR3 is TGTGCCAGCAGCTTACAGTGGAACACTGAAGCTTTCTTT.

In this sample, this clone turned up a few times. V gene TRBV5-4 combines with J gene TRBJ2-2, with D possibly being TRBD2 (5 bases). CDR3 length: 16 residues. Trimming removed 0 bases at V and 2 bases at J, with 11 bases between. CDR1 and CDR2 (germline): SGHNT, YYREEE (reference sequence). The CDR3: CASSLARGANTGELFF. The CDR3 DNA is TGTGCCAGCAGCTTGGCCCGGGGAGCTAACACCGGGGAGCTGTTTTTT. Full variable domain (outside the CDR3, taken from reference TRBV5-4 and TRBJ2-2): ETGVTQSPTHLIKTRGQQVTLRCSSQSGHNTVSWYQQALGQGPQFIFQYYREEENGRGNFPPRFSGLQFPNYSSELNVNALELDDSALYLCASSLARGANTGELFFGEGSRLTVL.

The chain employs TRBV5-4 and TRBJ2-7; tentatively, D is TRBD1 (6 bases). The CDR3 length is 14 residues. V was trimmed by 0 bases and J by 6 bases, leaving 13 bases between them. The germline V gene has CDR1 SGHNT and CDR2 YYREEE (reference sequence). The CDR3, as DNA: TGTGCCAGCAGCTTGGAACAGGGAGAGGGCGAGCAGTACTTC. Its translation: CASSLEQGEGEQYF. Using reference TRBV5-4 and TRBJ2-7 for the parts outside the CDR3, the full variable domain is ETGVTQSPTHLIKTRGQQVTLRCSSQSGHNTVSWYQQALGQGPQFIFQYYREEENGRGNFPPRFSGLQFPNYSSELNVNALELDDSALYLCASSLEQGEGEQYFGPGTRLTVT.

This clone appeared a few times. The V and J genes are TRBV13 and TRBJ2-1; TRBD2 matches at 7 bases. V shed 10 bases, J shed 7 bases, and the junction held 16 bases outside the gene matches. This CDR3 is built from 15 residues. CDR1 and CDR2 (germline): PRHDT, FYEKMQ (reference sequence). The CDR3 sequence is CATTHGGSFGNEQFF. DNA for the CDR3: TGTGCCACCACACACGGGGGGAGTTTCGGGAATGAGCAGTTCTTC.

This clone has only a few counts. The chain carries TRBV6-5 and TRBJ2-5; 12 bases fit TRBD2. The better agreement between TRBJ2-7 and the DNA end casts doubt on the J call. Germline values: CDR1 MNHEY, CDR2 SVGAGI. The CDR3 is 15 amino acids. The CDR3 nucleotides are TGTGCCAGCAGCCGGACTAGCGGGACTTACTACGAGCAGTACTTC. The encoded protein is CASSRTSGTYYEQYF.

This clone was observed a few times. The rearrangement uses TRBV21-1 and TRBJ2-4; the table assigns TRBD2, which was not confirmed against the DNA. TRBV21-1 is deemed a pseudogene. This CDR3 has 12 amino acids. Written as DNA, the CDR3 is TGTGCCAGCACCGAAACGGGGGGGGGTCGGTACTTC. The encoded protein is CASTETGGGRYF.

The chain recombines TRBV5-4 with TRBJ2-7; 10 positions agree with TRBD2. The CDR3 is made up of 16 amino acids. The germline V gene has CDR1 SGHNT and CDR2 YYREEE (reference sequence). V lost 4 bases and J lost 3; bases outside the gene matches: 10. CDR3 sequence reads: CASSRGHGLADYEQYF. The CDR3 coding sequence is TGTGCCAGCAGCCGTGGGCACGGACTAGCGGACTACGAGCAGTACTTC. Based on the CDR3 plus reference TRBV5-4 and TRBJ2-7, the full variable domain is ETGVTQSPTHLIKTRGQQVTLRCSSQSGHNTVSWYQQALGQGPQFIFQYYREEENGRGNFPPRFSGLQFPNYSSELNVNALELDDSALYLCASSRGHGLADYEQYFGPGTRLTVT.

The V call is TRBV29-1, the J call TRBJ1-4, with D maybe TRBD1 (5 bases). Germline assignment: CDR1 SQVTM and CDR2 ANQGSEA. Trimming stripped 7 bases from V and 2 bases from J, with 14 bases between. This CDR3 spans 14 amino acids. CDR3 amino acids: CSALAGGTNEKLFF. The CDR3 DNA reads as TGCAGCGCCCTTGCGGGGGGGACTAATGAAAAACTGTTTTTT.

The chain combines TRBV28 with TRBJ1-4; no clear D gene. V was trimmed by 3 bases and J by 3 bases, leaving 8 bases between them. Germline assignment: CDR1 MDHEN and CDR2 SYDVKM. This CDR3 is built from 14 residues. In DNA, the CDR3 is TGTGCCAGCAGTTTTTCGACTCCTAATGAAAAACTGTTTTTT. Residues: CASSFSTPNEKLFF. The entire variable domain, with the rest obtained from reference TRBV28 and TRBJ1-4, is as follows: DVKVTQSSRYLVKRTGEKVFLECVQDMDHENMFWYRQDPGLGLRLIYFSYDVKMKEKGDIPEGYSVSREKKERFSLILESASTNQTSMYLCASSFSTPNEKLFFGSGTQLSVL.

CDR3 in amino acids: CAWTGTLLLGQFF. The CDR3 nucleotides read TGTGCCTGGACCGGGACTCTTCTCCTCGGGCAGTTCTTC. The rearrangement links TRBV30 to TRBJ2-1; tentatively, D is TRBD2 (6 bases). Germline values: CDR1 GTSNPN, CDR2 SVGIG (reference sequence). The CDR3 has 13 amino acids. Trimming removed 4 bases at V and 12 bases at J, with 19 bases between.